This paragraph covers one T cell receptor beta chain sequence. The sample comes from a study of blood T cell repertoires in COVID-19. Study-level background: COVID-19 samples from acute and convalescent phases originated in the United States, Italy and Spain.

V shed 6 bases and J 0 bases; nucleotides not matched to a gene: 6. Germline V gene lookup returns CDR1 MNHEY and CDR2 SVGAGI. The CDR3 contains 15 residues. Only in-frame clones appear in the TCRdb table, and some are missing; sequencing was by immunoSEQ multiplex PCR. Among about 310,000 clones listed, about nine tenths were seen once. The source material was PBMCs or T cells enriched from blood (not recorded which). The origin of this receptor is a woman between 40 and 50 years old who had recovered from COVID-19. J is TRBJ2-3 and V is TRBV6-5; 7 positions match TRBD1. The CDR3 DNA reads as TGTGCCAGCAGCCCCGGACAGGTTAGCACAGATACGCAGTATTTT. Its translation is CASSPGQVSTDTQYF.